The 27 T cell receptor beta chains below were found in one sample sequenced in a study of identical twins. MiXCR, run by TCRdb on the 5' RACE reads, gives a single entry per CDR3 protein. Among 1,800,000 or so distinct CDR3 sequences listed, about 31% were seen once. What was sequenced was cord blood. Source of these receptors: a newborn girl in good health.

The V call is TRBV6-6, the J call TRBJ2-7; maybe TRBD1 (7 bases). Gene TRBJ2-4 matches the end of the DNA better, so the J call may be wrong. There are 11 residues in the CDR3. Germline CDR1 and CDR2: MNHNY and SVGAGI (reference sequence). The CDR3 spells CASSRGDIQYF. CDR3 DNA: TGTGCCAGCAGCAGGGGGGACATTCAGTACTTC.

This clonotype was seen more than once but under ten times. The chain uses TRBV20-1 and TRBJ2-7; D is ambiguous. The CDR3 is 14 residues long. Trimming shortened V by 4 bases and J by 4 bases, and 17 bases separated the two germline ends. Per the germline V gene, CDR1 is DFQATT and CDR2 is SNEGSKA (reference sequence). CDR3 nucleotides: TGCAGTGCTACCCCGAGACTCGTCTCATACGAGCAGTACTTC. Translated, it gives CSATPRLVSYEQYF.

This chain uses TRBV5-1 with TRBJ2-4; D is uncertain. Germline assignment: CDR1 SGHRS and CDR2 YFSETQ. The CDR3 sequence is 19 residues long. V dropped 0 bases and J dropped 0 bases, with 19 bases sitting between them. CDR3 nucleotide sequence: TGCGCCAGCAGCTTGGATAGGACCCCTCGTATCCTAGCCAAAAACATTCAGTACTTC. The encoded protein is CASSLDRTPRILAKNIQYF.

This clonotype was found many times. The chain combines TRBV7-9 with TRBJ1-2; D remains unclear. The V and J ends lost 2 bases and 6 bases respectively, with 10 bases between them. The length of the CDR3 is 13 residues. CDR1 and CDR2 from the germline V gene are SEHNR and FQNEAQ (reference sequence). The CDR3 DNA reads TGTGCCAGCAGCTTATGGGGAGAAGATGGCTACACCTTC. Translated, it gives CASSLWGEDGYTF.

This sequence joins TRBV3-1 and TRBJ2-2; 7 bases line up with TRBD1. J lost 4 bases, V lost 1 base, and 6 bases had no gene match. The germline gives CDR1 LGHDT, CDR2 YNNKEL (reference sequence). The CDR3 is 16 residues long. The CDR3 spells CASSQARQGRTGELFF. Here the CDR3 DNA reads TGTGCCAGCAGCCAAGCCCGACAGGGACGCACCGGGGAGCTGTTTTTT.

The CDR3 sequence is CASSLEASEQFF. Written as DNA, the CDR3 is TGCGCCAGCAGCTTGGAAGCGAGTGAGCAGTTCTTC. The chain carries TRBV5-1 and TRBJ2-1; D gene ambiguous. V shed 0 bases and J shed 9 bases, with 7 bases lying between them. Germline V gives CDR1 SGHRS, CDR2 YFSETQ. This CDR3 has 12 residues.

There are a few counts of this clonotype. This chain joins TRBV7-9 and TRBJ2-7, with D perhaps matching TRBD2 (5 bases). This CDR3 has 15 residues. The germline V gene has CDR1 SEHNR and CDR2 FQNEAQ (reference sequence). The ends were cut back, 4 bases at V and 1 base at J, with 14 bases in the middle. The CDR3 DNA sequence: TGTGCCAGCAGCTGGACTGAATTCGGATCCTACGAGCAGTACTTC. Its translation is CASSWTEFGSYEQYF.

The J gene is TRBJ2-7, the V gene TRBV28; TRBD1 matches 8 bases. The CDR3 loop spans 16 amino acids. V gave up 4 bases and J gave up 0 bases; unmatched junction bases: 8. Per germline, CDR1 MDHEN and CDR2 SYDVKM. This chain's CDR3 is CASSSVGQGSSYEQYF. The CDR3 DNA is TGTGCCAGCAGTTCAGTCGGACAGGGTAGCTCCTACGAGCAGTACTTC. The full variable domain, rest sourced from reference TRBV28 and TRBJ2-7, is DVKVTQSSRYLVKRTGEKVFLECVQDMDHENMFWYRQDPGLGLRLIYFSYDVKMKEKGDIPEGYSVSREKKERFSLILESASTNQTSMYLCASSSVGQGSSYEQYFGPGTRLTVT.

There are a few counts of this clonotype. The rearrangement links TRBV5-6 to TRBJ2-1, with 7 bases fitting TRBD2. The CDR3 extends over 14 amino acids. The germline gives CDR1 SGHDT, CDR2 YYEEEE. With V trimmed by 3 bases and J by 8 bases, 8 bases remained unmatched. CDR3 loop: CASSSGLTYYEQFF. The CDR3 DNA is TGTGCCAGCAGCTCGGGACTAACTTACTATGAGCAGTTCTTC.

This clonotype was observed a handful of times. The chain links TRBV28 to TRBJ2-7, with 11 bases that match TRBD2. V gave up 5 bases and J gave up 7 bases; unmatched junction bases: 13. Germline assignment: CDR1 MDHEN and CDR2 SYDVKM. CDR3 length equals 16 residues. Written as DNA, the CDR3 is TGTGCCAGCAGTCCTCCGACTAGCGGGAACTACAATGAGCAGTACTTC. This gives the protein CASSPPTSGNYNEQYF.

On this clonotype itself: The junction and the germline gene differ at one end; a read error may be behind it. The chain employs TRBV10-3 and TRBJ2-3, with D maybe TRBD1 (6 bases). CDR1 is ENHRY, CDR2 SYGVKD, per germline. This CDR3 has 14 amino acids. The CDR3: CAISEGGNTDTRYF. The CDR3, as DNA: TGTGCCATCAGTGAGGGGGGCAACACAGATACGCGGTATTTT.

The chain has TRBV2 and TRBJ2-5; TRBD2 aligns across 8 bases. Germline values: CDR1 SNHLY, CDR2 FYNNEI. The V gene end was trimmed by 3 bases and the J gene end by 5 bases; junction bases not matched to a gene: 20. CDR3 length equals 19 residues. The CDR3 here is CASSDIRTSTLLPKETQYF. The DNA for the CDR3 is TGTGCCAGCAGTGATATACGGACTAGCACCCTCCTACCAAAGGAGACCCAGTACTTC.

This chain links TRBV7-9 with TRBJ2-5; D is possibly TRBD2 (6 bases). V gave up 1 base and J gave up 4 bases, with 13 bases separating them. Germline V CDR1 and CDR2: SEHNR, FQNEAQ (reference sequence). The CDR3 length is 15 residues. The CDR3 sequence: CASSLVVQGGETQYF. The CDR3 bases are TGTGCCAGCAGCTTAGTGGTGCAGGGAGGAGAGACCCAGTACTTC.

CDR3 in amino acids: CASSQVWDSYNEQFF. The CDR3, as DNA: TGTGCCAGCAGCCAAGTGTGGGATTCCTACAATGAGCAGTTCTTC. The J gene is TRBJ2-1, the V gene TRBV3-1; D is unresolved. CDR3 length: 15 amino acids. Germline CDR1 LGHDT, CDR2 YNNKEL (reference sequence). Trimming shortened V by 1 base and J by 1 base, and 8 bases separated the two germline ends.

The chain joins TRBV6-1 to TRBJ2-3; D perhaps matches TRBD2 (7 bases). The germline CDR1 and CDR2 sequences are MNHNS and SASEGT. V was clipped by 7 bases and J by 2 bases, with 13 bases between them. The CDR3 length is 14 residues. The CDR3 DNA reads TGTGCCAGCAAGGGGGGGGTACCCACAGATACGCAGTATTTT. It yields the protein CASKGGVPTDTQYF.

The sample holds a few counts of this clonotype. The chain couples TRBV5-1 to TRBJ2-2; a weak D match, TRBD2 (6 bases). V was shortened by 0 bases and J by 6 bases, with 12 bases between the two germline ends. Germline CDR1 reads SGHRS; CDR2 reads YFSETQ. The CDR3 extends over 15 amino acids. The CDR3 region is CASSLEASDAGELFF. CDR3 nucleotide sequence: TGCGCCAGCAGCTTGGAAGCTAGCGATGCCGGGGAGCTGTTTTTT.

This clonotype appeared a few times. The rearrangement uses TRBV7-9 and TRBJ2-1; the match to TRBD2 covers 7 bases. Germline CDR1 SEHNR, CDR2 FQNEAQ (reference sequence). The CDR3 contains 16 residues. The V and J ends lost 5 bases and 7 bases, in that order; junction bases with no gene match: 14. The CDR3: CASSHETSKGGNEQFF. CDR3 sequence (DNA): TGTGCCAGCAGCCATGAGACTAGCAAGGGAGGAAATGAGCAGTTCTTC. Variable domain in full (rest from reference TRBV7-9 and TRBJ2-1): DTGVSQNPRHKITKRGQNVTFRCDPISEHNRLYWYRQTLGQGPEFLTYFQNEAQLEKSRLLSDRFSAERPKGSFSTLEIQRTEQGDSAMYLCASSHETSKGGNEQFFGPGTRLTVL.

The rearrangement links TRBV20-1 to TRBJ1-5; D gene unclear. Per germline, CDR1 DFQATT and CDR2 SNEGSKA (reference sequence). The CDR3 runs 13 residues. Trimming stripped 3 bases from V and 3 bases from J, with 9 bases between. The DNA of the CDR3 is TGCAGTGCTAGCCGGGCTATCAATCAGCCCCAGCATTTT. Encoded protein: CSASRAINQPQHF.

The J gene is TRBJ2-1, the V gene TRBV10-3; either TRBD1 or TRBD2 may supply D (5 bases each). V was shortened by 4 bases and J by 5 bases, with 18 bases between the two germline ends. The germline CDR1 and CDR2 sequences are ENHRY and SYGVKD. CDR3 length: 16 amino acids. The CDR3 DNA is TGTGCCATCAGTGGTTCACGGGGCCCACCCAACAATGAGCAGTTCTTC. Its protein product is CAISGSRGPPNNEQFF.

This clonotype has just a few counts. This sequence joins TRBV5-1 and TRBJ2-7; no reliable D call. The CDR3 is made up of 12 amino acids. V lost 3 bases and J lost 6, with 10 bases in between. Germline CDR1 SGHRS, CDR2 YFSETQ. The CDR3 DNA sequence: TGCGCCAGCAGCTCGTCCGTTCGCGAGCAGTACTTC. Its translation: CASSSSVREQYF.

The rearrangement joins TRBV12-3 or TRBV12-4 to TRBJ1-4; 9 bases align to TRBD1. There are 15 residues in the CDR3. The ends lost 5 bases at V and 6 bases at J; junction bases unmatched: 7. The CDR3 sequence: CASSRTGGADEKLFF. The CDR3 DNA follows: TGTGCCAGCAGTCGAACAGGGGGCGCCGATGAAAAACTGTTTTTT.

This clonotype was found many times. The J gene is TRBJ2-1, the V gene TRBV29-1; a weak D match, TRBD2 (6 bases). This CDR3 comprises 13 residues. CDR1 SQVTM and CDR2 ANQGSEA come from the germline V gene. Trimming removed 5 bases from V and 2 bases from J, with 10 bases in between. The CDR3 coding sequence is TGCAGCGTTCCGGGACTCACCTACAATGAGCAGTTCTTC. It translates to CSVPGLTYNEQFF.

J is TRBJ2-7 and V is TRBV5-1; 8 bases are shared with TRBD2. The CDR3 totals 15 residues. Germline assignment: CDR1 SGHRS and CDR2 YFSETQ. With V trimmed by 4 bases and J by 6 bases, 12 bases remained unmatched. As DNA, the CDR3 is TGCGCCAGCAGCCAGAAACGGGGGGGTCTTGGCGAGCAGTACTTC. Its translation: CASSQKRGGLGEQYF.

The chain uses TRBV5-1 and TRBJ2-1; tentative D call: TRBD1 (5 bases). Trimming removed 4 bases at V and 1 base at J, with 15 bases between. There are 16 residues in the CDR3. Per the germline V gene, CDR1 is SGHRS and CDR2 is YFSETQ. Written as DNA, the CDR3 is TGCGCCAGCAGCCCCGACAGCTGGGGATCCTACAATGAGCAGTTCTTC. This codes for CASSPDSWGSYNEQFF.

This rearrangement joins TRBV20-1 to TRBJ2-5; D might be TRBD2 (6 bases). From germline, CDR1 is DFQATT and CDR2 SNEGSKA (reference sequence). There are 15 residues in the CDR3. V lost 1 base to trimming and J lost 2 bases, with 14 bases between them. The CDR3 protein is CSARGLAVSQETQYF. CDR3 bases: TGCAGTGCTAGAGGGTTAGCGGTGTCACAAGAGACCCAGTACTTC.

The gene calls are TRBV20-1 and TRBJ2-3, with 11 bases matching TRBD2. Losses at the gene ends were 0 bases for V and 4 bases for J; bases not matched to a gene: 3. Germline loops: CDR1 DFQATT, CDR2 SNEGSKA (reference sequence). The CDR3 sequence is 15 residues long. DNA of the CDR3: TGCAGTGCTAGAGACCCTAGCGGGGGGCCAGATACGCAGTATTTT. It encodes CSARDPSGGPDTQYF.

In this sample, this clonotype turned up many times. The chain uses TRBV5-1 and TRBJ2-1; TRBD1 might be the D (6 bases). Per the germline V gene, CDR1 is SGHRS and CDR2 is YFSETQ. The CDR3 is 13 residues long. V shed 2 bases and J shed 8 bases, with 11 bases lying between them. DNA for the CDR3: TGCGCCAGCAGCTTACAGGGACACGATGAGCAGTTCTTC. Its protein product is CASSLQGHDEQFF.